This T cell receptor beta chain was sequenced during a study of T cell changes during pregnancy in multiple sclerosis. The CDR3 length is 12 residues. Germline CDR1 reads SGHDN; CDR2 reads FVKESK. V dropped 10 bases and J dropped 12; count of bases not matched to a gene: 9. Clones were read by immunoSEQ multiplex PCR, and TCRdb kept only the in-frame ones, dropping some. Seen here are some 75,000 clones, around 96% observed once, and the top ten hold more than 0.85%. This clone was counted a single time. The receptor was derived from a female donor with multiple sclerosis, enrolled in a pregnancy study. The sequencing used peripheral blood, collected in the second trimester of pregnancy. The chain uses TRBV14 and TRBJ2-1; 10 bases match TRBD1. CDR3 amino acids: CATKDRGHAQFF. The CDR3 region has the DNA TGTGCCACCAAAGACAGGGGGCATGCGCAGTTCTTC.